This T cell receptor beta chain comes out of a study of blood T cell repertoires in COVID-19. Study context: The origin of the acute and convalescent COVID-19 samples was the United States, Italy and Spain.

Original analysis: It was from reference gene primer amplification that nucleated cell counts were estimated. TCRdb's copy holds only in-frame clones and misses some; the assay was immunoSEQ multiplex PCR. The V and J calls and clone size were taken over from that table, and D and trimming were inferred from the DNA. The profile covers 300,000 to 450,000 clones, with approximately 87% appearing a single time and around 9.3% taken by the ten largest. Looked up from germline, CDR1 is SGHAT and CDR2 is FQNNGV. Trimming stripped 1 base from V and 2 bases from J, with 13 bases between. This CDR3 region has 16 residues. Seattle patient enrollment occurred during active infection, with longitudinal follow-up thereafter.

The sample was peripheral blood. The TCR originated in a woman aged 25 to 39 with COVID-19, enrolled during active disease. The chain uses TRBV11-2 and TRBJ2-3, with D tentatively TRBD1 (6 bases). In nucleotides, the CDR3 is TGTGCCAGCAGCTTAGGAGGGGGTTTGGACACAGATACGCAGTATTTT. It translates to CASSLGGGLDTDTQYF.